What follows is one T cell receptor beta chain and its context. Its cognate antigen is unknown. The source of the sample is a study of cytomegalovirus exposure and HLA in healthy donors. Study in general: Earlier sequencing of 150 million to 200 million T cells yielded 95 million to 120 million unique TCR beta sequences. Overall study findings and caveats: Later work associated roughly 17,000 TCR beta sequences with HLA alleles at 0.05 false discovery rate. Later analysis identified a missense DCLRE1C variant that was linked to TCR beta V- and J-gene trimming.

The V end was cut by 5 bases, the J end by 0 bases, with 8 bases between. This CDR3 has 13 residues. Germline assignment: CDR1 LNHDA and CDR2 SQIVND (reference sequence). The PCR contained 60 Vbeta and 13 Jbeta primers. Here immunoSEQ multiplex PCR was the method, and the copy in TCRdb shows in-frame clones only, minus some. The sample gives 120,000 or so clones, 80% to 90% of which show up once; 10% to 12% is in the top ten. The source of this sequence is a male donor in good health and CMV-seropositive. Sequencing was carried out using PBMCs. The rearrangement joins TRBV19 to TRBJ2-7; the D gene is possibly TRBD2 (7 bases). CDR3 coding DNA: TGTGCCAGTAGTGGGGGGGCCTCCTACGAGCAGTACTTC. Translated: CASSGGASYEQYF.